The 11 T cell receptor beta chains presented below share a single source sample, sequenced in a study of blood T cell repertoires in COVID-19. Sequencing used immunoSEQ multiplex PCR; TCRdb keeps in-frame clones, though not all of them. There are 250,000 to 300,000 clones in the sample; about nine tenths occur only once, and 15% to 18% lies in the top ten. The sequencing sample was made of PBMCs or T cells enriched from blood (not recorded which). These receptors came from a man younger than 35 who had recovered from COVID-19.

The J gene is TRBJ2-7, the V gene TRBV28; 9 bases map to TRBD2. Germline values: CDR1 MDHEN, CDR2 SYDVKM. The junction had 4 bases not matched to a gene; V was cut back by 5 bases and J by 2 bases. CDR3 size: 14 residues. CDR3 DNA sequence: TGTGCCAGCAGTGAGTCTAGCGGGACCTACGAGCAGTACTTC. It encodes CASSESSGTYEQYF.

The chain joins TRBV10-3 to TRBJ1-1; unclear D gene. V lost 3 bases and J 7 bases, leaving 15 bases between the germline ends. Germline V gene lookup returns CDR1 ENHRY and CDR2 SYGVKD. The CDR3 spans 14 residues. CDR3: CAISDEGGFGEAFF. CDR3 nucleotides: TGTGCCATCAGTGACGAAGGAGGGTTCGGTGAAGCTTTCTTT.

The chain carries TRBV6-5 and TRBJ2-1; TRBD2 is a possible D gene (5 bases). The CDR3 is 12 amino acids. The germline CDR1 and CDR2 sequences are MNHEY and SVGAGI. The germline V and J ends were trimmed by 5 bases and 8 bases, with 10 bases remaining between them. CDR3 amino acids: CASSTPGYEQFF. In DNA form, the CDR3 reads TGTGCCAGCAGTACCCCGGGATATGAGCAGTTCTTC.

This chain uses TRBV10-3 with TRBJ2-2; TRBD1 matches 7 bases. After removal of 7 bases from V and 6 bases from J, the junction contained 5 bases not matched to a gene. The V gene's germline CDR1 is ENHRY and CDR2 SYGVKD. The CDR3 consists of 13 residues. CDR3 loop: CAITQTGAGELFF. The CDR3, as DNA: TGTGCCATCACCCAAACAGGGGCCGGGGAGCTGTTTTTT.

The chain links TRBV30 to TRBJ1-3; D possibly corresponds to TRBD1 (5 bases). The germline gives CDR1 GTSNPN, CDR2 SVGIG (reference sequence). Trimming removed 3 bases at V and 6 bases at J, with 18 bases between. The CDR3 has 15 residues. CDR3 region: CAWRDGGSYLNTIYF. For the CDR3, the DNA is TGTGCCTGGAGAGACGGGGGTTCGTATCTAAACACCATATATTTT.

This chain joins TRBV7-9 and TRBJ1-1; no definite D call. Trimming shortened V by 5 bases and J by 8 bases, and 15 bases separated the two germline ends. Germline V gene data show CDR1 as SEHNR and CDR2 as FQNEAQ (reference sequence). The CDR3 spans 13 residues. Here the CDR3 DNA reads TGTGCCAGCAGCCCAAGGGCGGGGTACGAAGCTTTCTTT. Protein sequence: CASSPRAGYEAFF.

J is TRBJ2-3 and V is TRBV4-1; 9 bases are shared with TRBD2. Germline V lookup: CDR1 MGHRA, CDR2 YSYEKL. This CDR3 has 20 amino acids. Losses at the gene ends were 4 bases for V and 0 bases for J; bases not matched to a gene: 17. CDR3 sequence (DNA): TGCGCCAGCAGCCTACGCCCATTAGCGGGAGTGGGGGCTAGCACAGATACGCAGTATTTT. It yields the protein CASSLRPLAGVGASTDTQYF.

This clone was detected once. Written as DNA, the CDR3 is TGTGCCAGCAGCTTGCCCGGGACAGGTTCCTACGAGCAGTACTTC. It codes for CASSLPGTGSYEQYF. V gene TRBV5-4 combines with J gene TRBJ2-7; TRBD1 matches at 8 bases. This CDR3 is 15 amino acids long. J was trimmed by 1 base and V by 1 base; bases with no gene match: 4. Germline-derived CDR1 and CDR2 are SGHNT and YYREEE (reference sequence).

Concerning this clone itself: Distinct nucleotide sequences in the sample also encode this CDR3. This chain uses TRBV5-1 with TRBJ1-1; tentative D call: TRBD1 (6 bases). From germline, CDR1 is SGHRS and CDR2 YFSETQ. This CDR3 contains 14 residues. V dropped 0 bases and J dropped 2 bases, with 8 bases sitting between them. The CDR3 DNA reads TGCGCCAGCAGCTTGGACAGGGCTAACACTGAAGCTTTCTTT. Translated, it gives CASSLDRANTEAFF.

The chain joins TRBV30 to TRBJ1-6; D unclear. Trimming shortened V by 5 bases and J by 9 bases, and 11 bases separated the two germline ends. Germline values: CDR1 GTSNPN, CDR2 SVGIG (reference sequence). The CDR3 consists of 12 residues. The CDR3 is CAWSQTSSPLHF. CDR3 in DNA: TGTGCCTGGTCACAGACCAGTTCACCCCTCCACTTT.

The rearrangement uses TRBV19 and TRBJ1-4, with D possibly matching TRBD1 (5 bases). V lost 5 bases and J 7 bases, leaving 14 bases between the germline ends. The germline CDR1 and CDR2 sequences are LNHDA and SQIVND (reference sequence). The CDR3 runs 14 residues. CDR3 bases: TGTGCCAGTAGTGCGTCAGGGTATGGTGAAAAACTGTTTTTT. This translates into CASSASGYGEKLFF.